The rows below give T cell receptor beta chains drawn from one sample of a study of blood T cell repertoires in COVID-19. The data were produced by immunoSEQ multiplex PCR, yet TCRdb's version contains in-frame clones alone and is incomplete. The table has 45,000 to 60,000 clones, around 82% seen once. The sample was peripheral blood. These receptors came from a man at least 80 years old with COVID-19, enrolled during active disease. Both conserved end residues are part of each CDR3. The D gene is left open where the match is weak. A row's size may be missing; if present it is once, few, many or a size class.

d_gene: TRBD1
j_gene: TRBJ2-1
v_gene: TRBV6-2/TRBV6-3
abundance: .
CDR3aa: CASSQQGAGYNEQFF
CDR3nt: TGTGCCAGCAGCCAGCAGGGGGCGGGGTACAATGAGCAGTTCTTC

d_gene: TRBD1
j_gene: TRBJ1-1
v_gene: TRBV11-2
abundance: .
CDR3aa: CASSGRQGNTEAFF
CDR3nt: TGTGCCAGCAGCGGCCGACAGGGTAACACTGAAGCTTTCTTT

d_gene: .
j_gene: TRBJ1-2
v_gene: TRBV19
abundance: few
CDR3aa: CASTLSDGLGYTF
CDR3nt: TGTGCCAGTACCTTATCCGACGGACTCGGCTACACCTTC

d_gene: TRBD1
j_gene: TRBJ1-2
v_gene: TRBV28
abundance: few
CDR3aa: CASSLGQGDYGYTF
CDR3nt: TGTGCCAGCAGTTTAGGACAGGGCGACTATGGCTACACCTTC

d_gene: TRBD1
j_gene: TRBJ1-1
v_gene: TRBV5-1
abundance: once
CDR3aa: CASSLGDRVSTEAFF
CDR3nt: TGCGCCAGCAGCTTGGGGGACAGGGTGAGTACTGAAGCTTTCTTT

d_gene: TRBD1
j_gene: TRBJ2-5
v_gene: TRBV15
abundance: once
CDR3aa: CATSRDRAGTQYF
CDR3nt: TGTGCCACCAGCCGTGACAGGGCGGGGACCCAGTACTTC

d_gene: .
j_gene: TRBJ1-1
v_gene: TRBV5-1
abundance: .
CDR3aa: CASRMGEGYTEAFF
CDR3nt: TGCGCCAGCAGAATGGGGGAGGGGTACACTGAAGCTTTCTTT

d_gene: .
j_gene: TRBJ2-2
v_gene: TRBV24-1
abundance: .
CDR3aa: CATSDHARRGNTGELFF
CDR3nt: TGTGCCACCAGTGATCACGCTCGGCGGGGGAACACCGGGGAGCTGTTTTTT

d_gene: TRBD1
j_gene: TRBJ1-2
v_gene: TRBV3-1/TRBV3-2
abundance: once
CDR3aa: CASSQDGQGALYGYTF
CDR3nt: TGTGCCAGCAGCCAAGATGGACAGGGGGCACTCTATGGCTACACCTTC

d_gene: TRBD2
j_gene: TRBJ2-1
v_gene: TRBV18
abundance: .
CDR3aa: CASSPRPTSGRADSGEQFF
CDR3nt: TGTGCCAGCTCACCCCGACCGACTAGCGGGAGGGCCGATAGCGGTGAGCAGTTCTTC

d_gene: .
j_gene: TRBJ1-6
v_gene: TRBV5-1
abundance: .
CDR3aa: CASSFRSPKDSPLHF
CDR3nt: TGCGCCAGCAGCTTCAGGTCCCCTAAAGATTCACCCCTCCACTTT

d_gene: .
j_gene: TRBJ2-5
v_gene: TRBV6-2/TRBV6-3
abundance: .
CDR3aa: CASSRLGGETQYF
CDR3nt: TGTGCCAGCAGCCGACTTGGGGGGGAGACCCAGTACTTC

d_gene: TRBD1
j_gene: TRBJ2-7
v_gene: TRBV6-2/TRBV6-3
abundance: .
CDR3aa: CASSTDRGNYEQYF
CDR3nt: TGTGCCAGCAGTACGGACAGGGGGAACTACGAGCAGTACTTC

d_gene: TRBD1
j_gene: TRBJ1-1
v_gene: TRBV4-3
abundance: .
CDR3aa: CASSQDRGLNTEAFF
CDR3nt: TGCGCCAGCAGCCAGGACAGGGGGCTGAACACTGAAGCTTTCTTT

d_gene: .
j_gene: TRBJ1-4
v_gene: TRBV21-1
abundance: .
CDR3aa: CASSRPNRGPNEKLFF
CDR3nt: TGTGCCAGCAGCAGACCCAACAGGGGGCCTAATGAAAAACTGTTTTTT

d_gene: .
j_gene: TRBJ1-2
v_gene: TRBV18
abundance: .
CDR3aa: CASSPEAVYGYTF
CDR3nt: TGTGCCAGCTCACCGGAGGCCGTTTATGGCTACACCTTC